Listed here are 22 T cell receptor beta chains from one sample, sequenced in a study of shared clonotypes between healthy human individuals. Assay used: immunoSEQ multiplex PCR; TCRdb lists only in-frame clones, some missing. The sample includes over 2 million clones, around 93% of them seen just once. Sequencing input: naive CD4+ T cells from PBMCs. Described subset: CD45RA+ positively selected. The source is a man between 18 and 29 years old in good health. Some clones in this sample may be carry-over from other donors' samples.

This clone was seen once. The chain employs TRBV18 and TRBJ2-1, with 11 bases matching TRBD1. V gave up 3 bases and J gave up 8 bases; unmatched junction bases: 3. The CDR3 spans 14 residues. Germline V gene data show CDR1 as KGHSH and CDR2 as LQKENI. The CDR3: CASSPGQGVYEQFF. The DNA of the CDR3 is TGTGCCAGCTCACCGGGACAGGGGGTCTATGAGCAGTTCTTC.

The CDR3, as DNA: TGTGCCAGCAGCTTAGGGGGACTAGCTTTATCCTACGAGCAGTACTTC. It specifies CASSLGGLALSYEQYF. The J gene is TRBJ2-7, the V gene TRBV7-8; 9 bases match TRBD2. Germline V CDR1 and CDR2: SGHVS, FQNEAQ. V lost 1 base to trimming and J lost 1 base; unmatched junction nucleotides: 5. The CDR3 is 16 residues long. Full variable domain (rest looked up from reference TRBV7-8 and TRBJ2-7): GAGVSQSPRYKVAKRGQDVALRCDPISGHVSLFWYQQALGQGPEFLTYFQNEAQLDKSGLPSDRFFAERPEGSVSTLKIQRTQQEDSAVYLCASSLGGLALSYEQYFGPGTRLTVT.

The CDR3 protein is CASSHLSGRSGGELFF. The CDR3 DNA reads as TGTGCCAGCAGCCACCTTAGCGGGAGGAGTGGCGGGGAGCTGTTTTTT. This sequence joins TRBV11-1 and TRBJ2-2; TRBD2 agrees at 10 bases. Germline V lookup: CDR1 SGHAT, CDR2 FQDESV (reference sequence). V lost 5 bases to trimming and J lost 7 bases; unmatched junction nucleotides: 10. The CDR3 is made up of 16 amino acids.

The chain links TRBV7-9 to TRBJ2-5; 8 bases are shared with TRBD1. J lost 1 base, V lost 2 bases, and 3 bases had no gene match. Germline-derived CDR1 and CDR2 are SEHNR and FQNEAQ (reference sequence). The CDR3 extends over 15 amino acids. Here the CDR3 DNA reads TGTGCCAGCAGCTTAAGGACAGGGCCCCAAGAGACCCAGTACTTC. Translated: CASSLRTGPQETQYF.

The V and J genes are TRBV29-1 and TRBJ2-5; D may be TRBD1 or TRBD2 (6 bases each). Germline CDR1 SQVTM, CDR2 ANQGSEA. The CDR3 has 11 amino acids. Trimming removed 7 bases from V and 4 bases from J, with 10 bases in between. The DNA for the CDR3 is TGCAGCGCCGAGGGGGGAGAGACCCAGTACTTC. Protein product: CSAEGGETQYF.

V usage is TRBV4-1 and J usage is TRBJ1-1, with D perhaps TRBD1 (5 bases). V was shortened by 2 bases and J by 1 base, with 20 bases between the two germline ends. The CDR3 has 18 amino acids. Per the germline V gene, CDR1 is MGHRA and CDR2 is YSYEKL. CDR3 DNA sequence: TGCGCCAGCAGCCAAAACGGCGGGGGGATAAAGCAGAACACTGAAGCTTTCTTT. Residues: CASSQNGGGIKQNTEAFF.

The rearrangement uses TRBV5-6 and TRBJ2-5; D gene uncertain. Trimming removed 0 bases from V and 0 bases from J, with 9 bases in between. The CDR3 totals 15 residues. The germline V gene encodes CDR1 SGHDT and CDR2 YYEEEE. The chain's CDR3 is CASSLVPIHQETQYF. CDR3 coding DNA: TGTGCCAGCAGCTTGGTTCCCATCCACCAAGAGACCCAGTACTTC.

The chain employs TRBV7-9 and TRBJ1-2; no reliable D call. CDR1 is SEHNR and CDR2 is FQNEAQ in the germline V gene (reference sequence). The CDR3 has 14 amino acids. Deletions cut 5 bases from V and 8 bases from J, with 18 bases between. The CDR3 is CASSQSENRGGYTF. The CDR3 DNA follows: TGTGCCAGCAGCCAGTCCGAAAACCGAGGAGGCTACACCTTC. Looking up the rest from reference TRBV7-9 and TRBJ1-2 gives the full variable domain: DTGVSQNPRHKITKRGQNVTFRCDPISEHNRLYWYRQTLGQGPEFLTYFQNEAQLEKSRLLSDRFSAERPKGSFSTLEIQRTEQGDSAMYLCASSQSENRGGYTFGSGTRLTVV.

The chain couples TRBV4-1 to TRBJ1-4; D remains unclear. Trimming removed 0 bases from V and 0 bases from J, with 8 bases in between. Germline V CDR1 and CDR2: MGHRA, YSYEKL. The CDR3 runs to 16 residues. The CDR3 nucleotides are TGCGCCAGCAGCCAAGATACACCTGCAACTAATGAAAAACTGTTTTTT. Translation: CASSQDTPATNEKLFF.

The chain uses TRBV9 and TRBJ2-7; no firm D call. The germline gives CDR1 SGDLS, CDR2 YYNGEE. V shed 0 bases and J shed 2 bases, with 12 bases lying between them. This CDR3 spans 15 amino acids. The CDR3 DNA follows: TGTGCCAGCAGCGTAGCTGGCCAACCTACCTACGAGCAGTACTTC. Translating it yields CASSVAGQPTYEQYF.

This sequence joins TRBV5-1 and TRBJ2-6; 9 bases agree with TRBD1. Germline V gene lookup returns CDR1 SGHRS and CDR2 YFSETQ. The V gene end was trimmed by 4 bases and the J gene end by 1 base; junction bases not matched to a gene: 9. The CDR3 consists of 18 residues. The CDR3 DNA sequence: TGCGCCAGCAGCCCAACCGGGACAGGGACATCTGGGGCCAACGTCCTGACTTTC. As protein: CASSPTGTGTSGANVLTF.

To note about this clone: Different DNA sequences within this sample yield the same CDR3. The rearrangement uses TRBV18 and TRBJ2-7; 7 bases match TRBD1. The CDR3 runs 15 residues. Germline V gives CDR1 KGHSH, CDR2 LQKENI. The junction had 4 bases not matched to a gene; V was cut back by 0 bases and J by 2 bases. CDR3 DNA sequence: TGTGCCAGCTCACCACCGTCCACAGGGGCCTACGAGCAGTACTTC. The encoded protein is CASSPPSTGAYEQYF.

V gene TRBV25-1 combines with J gene TRBJ2-2; D is perhaps TRBD1 or TRBD2 (5 bases each). V was shortened by 6 bases and J by 8 bases, with 19 bases between the two germline ends. The CDR3 consists of 15 residues. The germline V gene has CDR1 MGHDK and CDR2 SYGVNS. The CDR3 loop is CASSSAGTYPGELFF. The CDR3 nucleotides read TGTGCCAGCAGCTCTGCCGGGACCTACCCTGGGGAGCTGTTTTTT.

The CDR3 sequence: CASSDRGLSNQPQHF. CDR3 DNA sequence: TGTGCCAGCAGTGACCGGGGGTTAAGCAATCAGCCCCAGCATTTT. The V gene is TRBV6-6, the J gene TRBJ1-5, with D possibly being TRBD1 (5 bases). The CDR3 is 15 residues long. From germline, CDR1 is MNHNY and CDR2 SVGAGI (reference sequence). V shed 5 bases and J shed 1 base, with 12 bases lying between them.

This sequence joins TRBV4-3 and TRBJ2-1; no firm D call. Germline CDR1 and CDR2: LGHNA and YSLEER. The CDR3 loop spans 15 amino acids. V lost 1 base and J lost 6, with 13 bases in between. CDR3 nucleotides: TGCGCCAGCAGCCAAGTCTTCAGGAACTCCAATGAGCAGTTCTTC. Translated: CASSQVFRNSNEQFF.

In this sample, this clone turned up once. The rearrangement links TRBV11-1 to TRBJ1-1; D may be TRBD1 (5 bases). Germline CDR1 reads SGHAT; CDR2 reads FQDESV (reference sequence). Between the trimmed V and J ends, which lost 5 bases and 4 bases, there was a span of 11 bases. The CDR3 loop spans 13 amino acids. The CDR3 protein is CASSPTGRTEAFF. Here the CDR3 DNA reads TGTGCCAGCAGCCCTACGGGGCGCACTGAAGCTTTCTTT.

V and J are TRBV28 and TRBJ2-2; the D gene is possibly TRBD2 (5 bases). Per the germline V gene, CDR1 is MDHEN and CDR2 is SYDVKM. Trimming stripped 9 bases from V and 10 bases from J, with 12 bases between. The CDR3 extends over 11 amino acids. The CDR3 nucleotides read TGTGCCAGACGGGCTCGGGAGGAGCTGTTTTTT. Encoded protein: CARRAREELFF. The full variable domain, in which reference TRBV28 and TRBJ2-2 provide the parts outside the CDR3, is DVKVTQSSRYLVKRTGEKVFLECVQDMDHENMFWYRQDPGLGLRLIYFSYDVKMKEKGDIPEGYSVSREKKERFSLILESASTNQTSMYLCARRAREELFFGEGSRLTVL.

The V and J genes are TRBV6-5 and TRBJ2-7; D ambiguous. V gave up 6 bases and J gave up 3 bases, with 6 bases separating them. The CDR3 is 11 amino acids. Germline V gene sequence: CDR1 MNHEY, CDR2 SVGAGI. This CDR3 reads CASSNDYEQYF. CDR3 DNA sequence: TGTGCCAGCAGCAATGACTACGAGCAGTACTTC.

The chain couples TRBV28 to TRBJ1-2, with D hard to call. The germline gives CDR1 MDHEN, CDR2 SYDVKM. This CDR3 contains 12 residues. Trimming left V 6 bases short and J 8 bases short, with 13 bases between. CDR3 sequence (DNA): TGTGCCAGCAGGAAGGATGAGATCGGCTACACCTTC. The encoded protein is CASRKDEIGYTF.

The chain combines TRBV27 with TRBJ2-4; TRBD2 might be the D (5 bases). The CDR3 is 13 amino acids. Germline-derived CDR1 and CDR2 are MNHEY and SMNVEV (reference sequence). V shed 4 bases and J shed 5 bases, with 9 bases lying between them. In nucleotides, the CDR3 is TGTGCCAGCAGTTACCTCGGGGAAAACATTCAGTACTTC. Its translation is CASSYLGENIQYF.

Comment on this clone: Other DNA sequences in this specimen translate into the identical CDR3. The rearrangement joins TRBV7-9 to TRBJ2-5, with unresolved D. Trimming shortened V by 1 base and J by 1 base, and 13 bases separated the two germline ends. Germline CDR1 is SEHNR and CDR2 is FQNEAQ (reference sequence). This CDR3 has 16 residues. The CDR3 here is CASSLGIRQGQETQYF. The DNA for the CDR3 is TGTGCCAGCAGCTTAGGAATCCGACAAGGCCAAGAGACCCAGTACTTC.

In the case of this clone: Distinct nucleotide sequences in the sample also encode this CDR3. The V call is TRBV5-1, the J call TRBJ2-3; D gene ambiguous. The CDR3 covers 14 residues. V lost 0 bases to trimming and J lost 2 bases, with 7 bases between them. From germline, CDR1 is SGHRS and CDR2 YFSETQ. In DNA, the CDR3 is TGCGCCAGCAGCTTGGGTTGGGCCACAGATACGCAGTATTTT. As protein: CASSLGWATDTQYF.